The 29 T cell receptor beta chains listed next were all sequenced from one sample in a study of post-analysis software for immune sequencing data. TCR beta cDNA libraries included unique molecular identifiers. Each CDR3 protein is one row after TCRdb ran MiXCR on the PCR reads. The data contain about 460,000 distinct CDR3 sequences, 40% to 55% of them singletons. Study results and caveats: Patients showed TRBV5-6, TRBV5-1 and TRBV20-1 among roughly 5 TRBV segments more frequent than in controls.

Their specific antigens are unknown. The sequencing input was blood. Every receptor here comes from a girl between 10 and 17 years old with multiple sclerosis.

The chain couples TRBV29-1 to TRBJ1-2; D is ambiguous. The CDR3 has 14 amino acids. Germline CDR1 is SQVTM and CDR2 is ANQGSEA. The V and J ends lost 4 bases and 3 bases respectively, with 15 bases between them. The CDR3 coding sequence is TGCAGCGTTGGTCTCCTTCTATCAGACTATGGCTACACCTTC. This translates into CSVGLLLSDYGYTF.

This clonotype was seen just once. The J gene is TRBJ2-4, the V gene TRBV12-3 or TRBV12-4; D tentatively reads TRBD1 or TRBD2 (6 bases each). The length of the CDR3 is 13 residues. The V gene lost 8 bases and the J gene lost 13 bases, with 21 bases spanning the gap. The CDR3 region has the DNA TGTGCCAGCGGGGGAACAGGGTCTCGGGAGCAGTACTTC. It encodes CASGGTGSREQYF.

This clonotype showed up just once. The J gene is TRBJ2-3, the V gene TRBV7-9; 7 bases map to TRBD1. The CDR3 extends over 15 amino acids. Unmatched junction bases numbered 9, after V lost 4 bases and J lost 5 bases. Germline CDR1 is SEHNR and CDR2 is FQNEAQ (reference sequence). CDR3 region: CASSSLTGPRDTQYF. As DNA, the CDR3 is TGTGCCAGCAGCTCGTTGACAGGGCCAAGAGATACGCAGTATTTT.

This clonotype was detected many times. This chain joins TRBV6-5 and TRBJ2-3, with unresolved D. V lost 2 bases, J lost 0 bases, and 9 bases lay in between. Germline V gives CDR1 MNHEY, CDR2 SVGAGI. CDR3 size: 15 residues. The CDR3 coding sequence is TGTGCCAGCAGTTACGGGATCTCTAGCACAGATACGCAGTATTTT. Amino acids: CASSYGISSTDTQYF.

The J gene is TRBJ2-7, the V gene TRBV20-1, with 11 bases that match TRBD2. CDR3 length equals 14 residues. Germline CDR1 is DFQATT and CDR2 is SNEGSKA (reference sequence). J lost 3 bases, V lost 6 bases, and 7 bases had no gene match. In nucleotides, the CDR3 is TGCAGTGCGAAAACGGGACTAGCGGACTACGAGCAGTACTTC. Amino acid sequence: CSAKTGLADYEQYF.

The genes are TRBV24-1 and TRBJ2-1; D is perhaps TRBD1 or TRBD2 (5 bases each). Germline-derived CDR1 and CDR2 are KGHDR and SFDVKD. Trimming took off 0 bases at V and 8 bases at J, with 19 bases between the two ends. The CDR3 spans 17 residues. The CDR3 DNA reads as TGTGCCACCAGTGATTTGTTCCCCGGGACCACATACCATGAGCAGTTCTTC. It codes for CATSDLFPGTTYHEQFF.

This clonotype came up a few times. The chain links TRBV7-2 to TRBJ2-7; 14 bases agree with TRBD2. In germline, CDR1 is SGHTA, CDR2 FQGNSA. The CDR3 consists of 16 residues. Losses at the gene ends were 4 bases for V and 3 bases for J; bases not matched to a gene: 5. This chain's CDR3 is CASSWTSGRTSYEQYF. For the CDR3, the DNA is TGTGCCAGCAGCTGGACTAGCGGGAGGACAAGCTACGAGCAGTACTTC.

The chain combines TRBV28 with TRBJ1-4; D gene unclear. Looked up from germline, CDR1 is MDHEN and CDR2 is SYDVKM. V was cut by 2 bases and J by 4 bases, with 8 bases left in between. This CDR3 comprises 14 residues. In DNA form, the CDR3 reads TGTGCCAGCAGTTTAGACGGGAGTAATGAAAAACTGTTTTTT. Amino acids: CASSLDGSNEKLFF.

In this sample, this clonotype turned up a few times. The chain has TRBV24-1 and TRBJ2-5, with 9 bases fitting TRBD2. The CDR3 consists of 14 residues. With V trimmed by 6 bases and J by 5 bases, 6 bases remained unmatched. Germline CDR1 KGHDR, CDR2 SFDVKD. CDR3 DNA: TGTGCCACCAGTCCGGCGGGGGGGTCGGAGACCCAGTACTTC. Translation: CATSPAGGSETQYF.

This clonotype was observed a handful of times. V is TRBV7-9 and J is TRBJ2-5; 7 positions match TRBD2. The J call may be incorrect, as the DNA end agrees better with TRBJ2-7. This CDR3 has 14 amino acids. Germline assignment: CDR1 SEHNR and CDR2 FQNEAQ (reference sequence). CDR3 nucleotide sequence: TGTGCCAGCAGCCGAGGACTAGTCCCGTACGAGCAGTACTTC. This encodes CASSRGLVPYEQYF.

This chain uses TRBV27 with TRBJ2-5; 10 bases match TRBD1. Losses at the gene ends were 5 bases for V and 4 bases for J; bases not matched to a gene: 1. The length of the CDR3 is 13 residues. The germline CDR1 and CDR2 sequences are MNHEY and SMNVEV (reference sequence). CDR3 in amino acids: CASSRQGAETQYF. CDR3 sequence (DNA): TGTGCCAGCAGTAGACAGGGGGCAGAGACCCAGTACTTC.

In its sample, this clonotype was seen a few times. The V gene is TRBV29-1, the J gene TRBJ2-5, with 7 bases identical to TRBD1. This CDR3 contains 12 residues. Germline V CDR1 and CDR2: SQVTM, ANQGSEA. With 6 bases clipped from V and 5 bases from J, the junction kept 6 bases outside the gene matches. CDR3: CSVRQGLETQYF. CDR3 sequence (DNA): TGCAGCGTACGACAGGGTCTCGAGACCCAGTACTTC.

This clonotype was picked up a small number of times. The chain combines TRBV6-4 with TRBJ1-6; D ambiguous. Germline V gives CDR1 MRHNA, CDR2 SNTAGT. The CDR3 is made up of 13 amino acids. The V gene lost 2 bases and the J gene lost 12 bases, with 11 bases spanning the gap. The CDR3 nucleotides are TGTGCCAGCAGTGACAGAAGCTTAGGACCCCTCCACTTT. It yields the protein CASSDRSLGPLHF.

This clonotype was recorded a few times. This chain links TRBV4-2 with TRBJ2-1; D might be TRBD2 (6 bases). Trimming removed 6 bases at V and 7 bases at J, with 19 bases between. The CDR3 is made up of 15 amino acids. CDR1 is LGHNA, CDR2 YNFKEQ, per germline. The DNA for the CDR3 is TGTGCCAGCAGTCCGCCCGGGACTCTCATAAATGAGCAGTTCTTC. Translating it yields CASSPPGTLINEQFF.

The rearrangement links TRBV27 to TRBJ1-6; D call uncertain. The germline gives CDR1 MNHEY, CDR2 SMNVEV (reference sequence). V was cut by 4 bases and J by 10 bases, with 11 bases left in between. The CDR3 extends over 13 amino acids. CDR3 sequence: CASSSGPSSPLHF. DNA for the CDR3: TGTGCCAGCAGTTCTGGCCCGAGCTCACCCCTCCACTTT.

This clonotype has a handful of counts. The chain's CDR3 is CASSQDQGVRETQYF. The CDR3 DNA sequence: TGTGCCAGCAGCCAAGATCAAGGGGTGCGGGAGACCCAGTACTTC. This rearrangement joins TRBV3-1 to TRBJ2-5, with a weak D call TRBD1 (5 bases). This CDR3 region has 15 residues. V shed 0 bases and J shed 5 bases, with 13 bases lying between them. The germline CDR1 and CDR2 sequences are LGHDT and YNNKEL (reference sequence).

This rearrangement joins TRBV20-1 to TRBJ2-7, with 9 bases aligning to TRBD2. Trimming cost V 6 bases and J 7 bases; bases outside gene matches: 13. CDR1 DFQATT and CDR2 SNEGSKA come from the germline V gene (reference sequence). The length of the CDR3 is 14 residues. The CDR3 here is CSANLAGPKGEQYF. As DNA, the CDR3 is TGCAGTGCAAATCTAGCGGGACCCAAGGGTGAGCAGTACTTC.

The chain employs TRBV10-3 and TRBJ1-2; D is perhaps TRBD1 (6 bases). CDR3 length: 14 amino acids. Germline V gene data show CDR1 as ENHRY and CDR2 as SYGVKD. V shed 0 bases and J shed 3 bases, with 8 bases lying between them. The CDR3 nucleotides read TGTGCCATCAGTGAGTCAGGGGGTTACTATGGCTACACCTTC. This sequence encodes CAISESGGYYGYTF.

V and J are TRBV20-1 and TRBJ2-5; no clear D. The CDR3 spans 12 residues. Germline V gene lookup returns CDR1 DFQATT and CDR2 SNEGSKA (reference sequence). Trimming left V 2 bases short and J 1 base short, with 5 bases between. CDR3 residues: CSARRRQETQYF. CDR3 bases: TGCAGTGCTAGACGGCGCCAAGAGACCCAGTACTTC.

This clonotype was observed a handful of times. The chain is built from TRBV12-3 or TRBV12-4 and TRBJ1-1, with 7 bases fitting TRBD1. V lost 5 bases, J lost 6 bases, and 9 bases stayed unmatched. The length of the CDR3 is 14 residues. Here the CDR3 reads CASSDPGQSSEAFF. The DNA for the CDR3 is TGTGCCAGCAGTGATCCGGGACAGTCGTCTGAAGCTTTCTTT.

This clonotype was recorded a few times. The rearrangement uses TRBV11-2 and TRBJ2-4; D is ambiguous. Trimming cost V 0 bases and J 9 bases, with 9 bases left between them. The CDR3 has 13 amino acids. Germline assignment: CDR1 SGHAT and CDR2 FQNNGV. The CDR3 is CASSLESGAIQYF. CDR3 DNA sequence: TGTGCCAGCAGCTTAGAGTCAGGTGCCATTCAGTACTTC.

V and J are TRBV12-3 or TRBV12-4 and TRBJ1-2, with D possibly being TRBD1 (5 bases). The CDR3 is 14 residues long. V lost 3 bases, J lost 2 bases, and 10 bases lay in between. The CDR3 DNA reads TGTGCCAGCAGTTTTAGAGACAGCAACTATGGCTACACCTTC. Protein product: CASSFRDSNYGYTF.

The CDR3 protein is CASSLGARVDNEQFF. For the CDR3, the DNA is TGCGCCAGCAGCTTGGGCGCGAGAGTTGACAATGAGCAGTTCTTC. The chain links TRBV5-1 to TRBJ2-1; no definite D call. The CDR3 totals 15 residues. In germline, CDR1 is SGHRS, CDR2 YFSETQ. V was trimmed by 0 bases and J by 5 bases, leaving 12 bases between them.

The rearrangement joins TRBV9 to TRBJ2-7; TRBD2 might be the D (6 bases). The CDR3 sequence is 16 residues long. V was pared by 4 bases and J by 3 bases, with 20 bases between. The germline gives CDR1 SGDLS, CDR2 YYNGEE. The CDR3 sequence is CASSTEMGGPNYEQYF. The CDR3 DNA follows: TGTGCCAGCAGCACCGAGATGGGGGGACCCAACTACGAGCAGTACTTC.

The CDR3 sequence: CAISPGGNTEAFF. CDR3 bases: TGTGCCATCAGTCCAGGGGGGAACACTGAAGCTTTCTTT. This chain links TRBV10-3 with TRBJ1-1; TRBD1 aligns across 7 bases. The J segment lost 1 base and the V segment lost 5 bases, leaving 1 base of the junction unmatched. The CDR3 is made up of 13 amino acids. Germline assignment: CDR1 ENHRY and CDR2 SYGVKD.

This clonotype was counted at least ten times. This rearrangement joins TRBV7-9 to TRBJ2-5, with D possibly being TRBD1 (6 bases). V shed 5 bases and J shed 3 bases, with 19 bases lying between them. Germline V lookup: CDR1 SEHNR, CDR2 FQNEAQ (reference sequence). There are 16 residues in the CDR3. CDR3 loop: CASSLVTGIGKETQYF. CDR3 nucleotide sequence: TGTGCCAGCAGCCTAGTAACAGGGATTGGAAAAGAGACCCAGTACTTC. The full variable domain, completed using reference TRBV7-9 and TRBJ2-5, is DTGVSQNPRHKITKRGQNVTFRCDPISEHNRLYWYRQTLGQGPEFLTYFQNEAQLEKSRLLSDRFSAERPKGSFSTLEIQRTEQGDSAMYLCASSLVTGIGKETQYFGPGTRLLVL.

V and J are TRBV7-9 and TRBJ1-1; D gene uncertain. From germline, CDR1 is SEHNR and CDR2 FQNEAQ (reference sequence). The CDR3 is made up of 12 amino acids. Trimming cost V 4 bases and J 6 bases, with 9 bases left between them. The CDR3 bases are TGTGCCAGCAGCTCCTACAGTGCTGAAGCTTTCTTT. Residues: CASSSYSAEAFF.

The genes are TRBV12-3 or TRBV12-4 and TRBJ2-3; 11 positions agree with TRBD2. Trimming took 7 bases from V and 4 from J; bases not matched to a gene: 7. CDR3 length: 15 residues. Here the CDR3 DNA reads TGTGCCAGCAATCCACTAGCGGGAGTTGCAGATACGCAGTATTTT. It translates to CASNPLAGVADTQYF.

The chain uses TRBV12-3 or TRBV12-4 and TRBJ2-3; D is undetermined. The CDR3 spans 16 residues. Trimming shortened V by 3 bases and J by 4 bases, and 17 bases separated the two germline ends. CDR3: CASSLLADHAPDTQYF. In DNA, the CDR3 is TGTGCCAGCAGTTTGCTGGCGGATCATGCCCCAGATACGCAGTATTTT.